This T cell receptor (beta chain) was recorded in a study of OX40 agonist ivuxolimab in advanced cancers. Some clones are missing from TCRdb's copy, which holds only in-frame ones; the method was immunoSEQ multiplex PCR. This sample has 60,000 or so clones, with 70% to 90% found just once. The CDR3 has 14 amino acids. With V trimmed by 7 bases and J by 5 bases, 7 bases remained unmatched. Germline V CDR1 and CDR2: SNHLY, FYNNEI. Regarding this clone: The same CDR3 arises from other DNA sequences in this sample as well.

This chain links TRBV2 with TRBJ2-2, with 7 bases that match TRBD1. The TCR originated in an adult with an advanced solid tumor such as melanoma, head and neck, liver or kidney cancer. The input for sequencing was CD4+ or CD8+ T cells sorted from blood, taken in a trial of the OX40 agonist ivuxolimab. CDR3 sequence (DNA): TGTGCCAGCATTCGGACAGGTGGGACCGGGGAGCTGTTTTTT. This codes for CASIRTGGTGELFF.